This T cell receptor beta chain was identified in a study of esophageal squamous cell carcinoma under preoperative chemotherapy. From germline, CDR1 is SGHNT and CDR2 YYREEE (reference sequence). The CDR3 is made up of 15 amino acids. After removal of 5 bases from V and 11 bases from J, the junction contained 17 bases not matched to a gene. Notes on the study in general: After chemotherapy, TCR diversity rose significantly in peripheral T cells but not in tumor-infiltrating lymphocytes.

The time point denotes: before preoperative PTX-NDP chemotherapy. MiXCR was run by TCRdb on the PCR reads, yielding one entry per CDR3 protein. The table includes about 16,000 distinct CDR3 sequences, less than 60% detected once. Remarks on this clonotype: As yet, its antigen is unknown. With a much larger clone just one base away, this may be a read error.

The chain employs TRBV5-4 and TRBJ2-5, with 8 bases aligning to TRBD1. The material was obtained from a patient given preoperative chemotherapy. This sequence originates from a human donor with esophageal squamous cell carcinoma. The donor label of this sample is uncertain. The DNA of the CDR3 is TGTGCCAGCAGGCCTGACAGGGGCATTTCCAGTGAGCAGTACTTC. As protein: CASRPDRGISSEQYF.